This TCR beta chain came from a study of CD8 T cells in Susac syndrome. This clonotype showed up just a few times. Random hexamers served to reverse transcribe about 0.5 to 1 ug RNA. TCRdb re-analysed the immunoSEQ multiplex PCR reads in MiXCR, keeping a single row per CDR3 protein. The sample has a few hundred thousand distinct CDR3 sequences; 85% to 95% are singletons. TEMRA cells were FACS-enriched, while CD8+ and CD4+ T cells were negatively isolated. V shed 6 bases and J shed 3 bases, with 6 bases lying between them. Germline CDR1 is SGHDN and CDR2 is FVKESK. The CDR3 length is 12 residues. This clonotype was obtained from a human donor with multiple sclerosis. The chain links TRBV14 to TRBJ2-1; the D call may be TRBD1 or TRBD2 (5 bases each). The sequenced sample consisted of CD4+ T cells from PBMCs. CDR3 in amino acids: CASRRGYNEQFF. The DNA of the CDR3 is TGTGCCAGCAGGAGGGGCTACAATGAGCAGTTCTTC.